This T cell receptor (beta chain) was recorded in a study of T cells in Graves' hyperthyroidism and ophthalmopathy. V shed 1 base and J 4 bases; nucleotides not matched to a gene: 6. In germline, CDR1 is SQVTM, CDR2 ANQGSEA. The CDR3 loop spans 14 amino acids. Uncontrolled infection, other autoimmune disease, pregnancy or lactation led to exclusion. Clinical symptoms, serum thyroxine and TRAb, thyroid ultrasound and orbital computed tomography were used for the diagnoses. Details on this clonotype: The antigen is unknown.

RNA transcripts gave rise to amplified TCR beta CDR3 regions. Primed by the HTBI set, a first-round RT-PCR was run on the TCR CDR3. Each CDR3 protein is one row after TCRdb ran MiXCR on the multiplex PCR reads. The sample has a few hundred thousand distinct CDR3 sequences, around 45% seen once. Study conclusions and caveats: Median prediction lead before ophthalmopathy onset was 5 to 7.5 months with the model. Clonotypes that were expanded in thyroid above 0.001 mostly appeared in blood too.

Specimen: peripheral blood or thyroid tissue (not recorded which). The gene calls are TRBV29-1 and TRBJ2-7; 8 bases agree with TRBD1. This TCR came from an adult woman with Graves' disease, either hyperthyroidism or ophthalmopathy (not recorded which). The CDR3 DNA reads TGCAGCGTTGAAGTACCGGGACAGGAGTACGAGCAGTACTTC. Translation gives CSVEVPGQEYEQYF.